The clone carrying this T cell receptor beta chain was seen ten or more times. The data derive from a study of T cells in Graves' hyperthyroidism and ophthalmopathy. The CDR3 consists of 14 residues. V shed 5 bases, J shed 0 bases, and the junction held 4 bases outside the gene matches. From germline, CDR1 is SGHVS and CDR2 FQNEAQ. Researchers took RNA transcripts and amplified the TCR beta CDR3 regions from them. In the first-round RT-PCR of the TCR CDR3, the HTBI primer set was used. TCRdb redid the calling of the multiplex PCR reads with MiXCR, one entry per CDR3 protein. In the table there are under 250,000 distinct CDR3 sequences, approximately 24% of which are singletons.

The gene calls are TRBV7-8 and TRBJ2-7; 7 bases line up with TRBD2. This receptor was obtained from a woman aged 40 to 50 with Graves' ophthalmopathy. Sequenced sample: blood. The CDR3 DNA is TGTGCCAGCAGCGGGAGGGACTTCTCCTACGAGCAGTACTTC. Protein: CASSGRDFSYEQYF.